Below, 20 T cell receptor beta chains from the same sample are listed, as sequenced in a study of shared clonotypes between healthy human individuals. Assay used: immunoSEQ multiplex PCR; TCRdb lists only in-frame clones, some missing. The sample lists over a million clones; about four fifths were seen once. Specimen: memory CD4+ T cells from PBMCs. Subset: CD45RA-negative fraction. These receptors all come from a man younger than 30 in good health. Some clones in this sample may be carry-over from other donors' samples.

V usage is TRBV9 and J usage is TRBJ2-5; D gene uncertain. CDR3 length equals 14 residues. Germline V CDR1 and CDR2: SGDLS, YYNGEE. Trimming left V 3 bases short and J 5 bases short, with 14 bases between. The CDR3 nucleotides read TGTGCCAGCAGCGGCAAAGGTCCTCTGGAGACCCAGTACTTC. This translates into CASSGKGPLETQYF.

V and J are TRBV11-2 and TRBJ2-7; 8 bases fit TRBD1. CDR3 length equals 14 residues. Germline V CDR1 and CDR2: SGHAT, FQNNGV. Losses at the gene ends were 6 bases for V and 3 bases for J; bases not matched to a gene: 7. The CDR3 DNA sequence: TGTGCCAGCAGTAGACAGGGGAATAGCTACGAGCAGTACTTC. Protein sequence: CASSRQGNSYEQYF.

The chain employs TRBV7-2 and TRBJ2-5; D possibly corresponds to TRBD2 (5 bases). Trimming took 5 bases from V and 5 from J, leaving 12 bases between them. Germline V lookup: CDR1 SGHTA, CDR2 FQGNSA. The CDR3 contains 13 residues. In DNA form, the CDR3 reads TGTGCCAGCAGCCCATTCCCGGGGGAGACCCAGTACTTC. It codes for CASSPFPGETQYF.

The V and J genes are TRBV6-5 and TRBJ1-3, with D maybe TRBD1 (6 bases). V was cut by 6 bases and J by 1 base, with 13 bases left in between. CDR3 size: 15 residues. Germline lookup yields CDR1 MNHEY and CDR2 SVGAGI. This CDR3 is CASSPQGISGNTIYF. The DNA for the CDR3 is TGTGCCAGCAGCCCCCAGGGGATATCTGGAAACACCATATATTTT.

Here the CDR3 reads CASSRGGPGQIYEQYF. In DNA form, the CDR3 reads TGTGCCAGCAGCCGGGGGGGACCGGGACAGATCTACGAGCAGTACTTC. This sequence joins TRBV7-6 and TRBJ2-7, with TRBD2 as a possible D gene (8 bases). Trimming left V 5 bases short and J 3 bases short, with 20 bases between. CDR3 size: 16 residues. The germline V gene has CDR1 SGHVS and CDR2 FNYEAQ.

The gene calls are TRBV7-2 and TRBJ2-6; weak D call: TRBD2 (5 bases). This CDR3 comprises 15 residues. Germline V gives CDR1 SGHTA, CDR2 FQGNSA. Trimming left V 5 bases short and J 0 bases short, with 8 bases between. CDR3 sequence reads: CASSRGASGANVLTF. CDR3 DNA: TGTGCCAGCAGCCGGGGAGCCTCTGGGGCCAACGTCCTGACTTTC.

The genes are TRBV5-1 and TRBJ2-7, with TRBD1 matching over 10 bases. V dropped 4 bases and J dropped 0; count of bases not matched to a gene: 7. Germline V CDR1 and CDR2: SGHRS, YFSETQ. The CDR3 consists of 16 residues. This chain's CDR3 is CASSATGQGDSYEQYF. The CDR3 DNA sequence: TGCGCCAGCAGCGCAACCGGACAGGGGGACTCCTACGAGCAGTACTTC.

This chain links TRBV20-1 with TRBJ2-1; the D is unclear. This CDR3 has 11 amino acids. Germline V gene data show CDR1 as DFQATT and CDR2 as SNEGSKA (reference sequence). Trimming took 2 bases from V and 7 from J, leaving 6 bases between them. The CDR3, as DNA: TGCAGTGCTAGAAGGGATAATGAGCAGTTCTTC. Its protein product is CSARRDNEQFF.

The chain couples TRBV7-3 to TRBJ2-2; D remains unclear. V was clipped by 2 bases and J by 3 bases, with 7 bases between them. Germline CDR1 reads SGHTA; CDR2 reads FQGTGA. The CDR3 has 14 amino acids. CDR3 nucleotides: TGTGCCAGCAGCTTAGATCCGCACACCGGGGAGCTGTTTTTT. Translated: CASSLDPHTGELFF.

CDR3 nucleotides: TGTGCCAGCAGCCAGGGGACTAGGAGGAACACCGGGGAGCTGTTTTTT. It encodes CASSQGTRRNTGELFF. This chain uses TRBV4-2 with TRBJ2-2; TRBD2 matches 8 bases. Germline-derived CDR1 and CDR2 are LGHNA and YNFKEQ. The ends lost 3 bases at V and 1 base at J; junction bases unmatched: 4. There are 16 residues in the CDR3.

The chain recombines TRBV9 with TRBJ2-1; TRBD2 matches 7 bases. The J segment lost 0 bases and the V segment lost 1 base, leaving 7 bases of the junction unmatched. The CDR3 length is 17 residues. Germline CDR1 is SGDLS and CDR2 is YYNGEE. DNA for the CDR3: TGTGCCAGCAGCGTACGGCCGGGGGGTGGCTCCTACAATGAGCAGTTCTTC. Its protein product is CASSVRPGGGSYNEQFF. Based on the CDR3 plus reference TRBV9 and TRBJ2-1, the full variable domain is DSGVTQTPKHLITATGQRVTLRCSPRSGDLSVYWYQQSLDQGLQFLIQYYNGEERAKGNILERFSAQQFPDLHSELNLSSLELGDSALYFCASSVRPGGGSYNEQFFGPGTRLTVL.

The V and J genes are TRBV7-3 and TRBJ1-1; 7 bases map to TRBD1. CDR3 length: 15 residues. Germline V gene sequence: CDR1 SGHTA, CDR2 FQGTGA. With V trimmed by 5 bases and J by 6 bases, 12 bases remained unmatched. The CDR3 bases are TGTGCCAGCAGCCTAGAGCAGGGGGAGTACGCTGAAGCTTTCTTT. It translates to CASSLEQGEYAEAFF.

CDR3 nucleotide sequence: TGTGCCAGCAGCGGGGGGAAATTTAATTCACCCCTCCACTTT. Its translation is CASSGGKFNSPLHF. The chain has TRBV6-5 and TRBJ1-6; D is possibly TRBD1 (5 bases). The CDR3 has 14 amino acids. V was clipped by 6 bases and J by 6 bases, with 12 bases between them. Germline values: CDR1 MNHEY, CDR2 SVGAGI.

The chain has TRBV28 and TRBJ2-7; 11 bases line up with TRBD1. Germline-derived CDR1 and CDR2 are MDHEN and SYDVKM. This CDR3 has 14 amino acids. Trimming removed 6 bases from V and 6 bases from J; junction bases left unmatched: 7. CDR3 in amino acids: CASSLRDRGGEQYF. The CDR3 bases are TGTGCCAGCAGCCTCCGGGACAGGGGGGGCGAGCAGTACTTC.

This clone was picked up a small number of times. The chain links TRBV5-6 to TRBJ1-2, with a possible D match to TRBD1 (5 bases). The CDR3 is made up of 14 amino acids. Germline CDR1 and CDR2: SGHDT and YYEEEE. V lost 1 base to trimming and J lost 8 bases, with 15 bases between them. CDR3 nucleotides: TGTGCCAGCAGCTTGCGGGGGGTTGGAGAAGGCTACACCTTC. Protein sequence: CASSLRGVGEGYTF.

This clone was seen just once. The gene calls are TRBV28 and TRBJ2-7; 9 positions match TRBD2. CDR3 size: 15 residues. The junction had 4 bases not matched to a gene; V was cut back by 4 bases and J by 0 bases. In germline, CDR1 is MDHEN, CDR2 SYDVKM. CDR3 sequence reads: CASSSGTSYSYEQYF. CDR3 DNA: TGTGCCAGCAGTTCTGGGACTAGCTACTCCTACGAGCAGTACTTC.

The table lists this clone with a few counts. DNA for the CDR3: TGTGCCAGCAGCTTAGGGTATGGGAACACTGAAGCTTTCTTT. The encoded protein is CASSLGYGNTEAFF. The chain links TRBV7-3 to TRBJ1-1; no firm D call. The germline gives CDR1 SGHTA, CDR2 FQGTGA. The V end lost 2 bases, the J end lost 1 base, and 8 bases lay between the germline ends. The CDR3 sequence is 14 residues long.

Only one count was recorded for this clone. The V and J genes are TRBV7-2 and TRBJ1-2, with unresolved D. The CDR3 has 13 residues. Germline lookup yields CDR1 SGHTA and CDR2 FQGNSA. V dropped 2 bases and J dropped 6 bases, with 10 bases sitting between them. The CDR3 DNA is TGTGCCAGCAGCTTAATTCGGGGAGATGGCTACACCTTC. It specifies CASSLIRGDGYTF.

CDR3 coding DNA: TGTGCCAGCAGTTTCGAGGGGAGGGGATCCTACGAGCAGTACTTC. It codes for CASSFEGRGSYEQYF. The V gene is TRBV6-5, the J gene TRBJ2-7, with 7 bases aligning to TRBD2. V dropped 4 bases and J dropped 1; count of bases not matched to a gene: 7. The CDR3 sequence is 15 residues long. Germline V CDR1 and CDR2: MNHEY, SVGAGI.

This chain links TRBV10-1 with TRBJ2-2, with 9 bases that match TRBD2. J gave up 4 bases and V 0 bases, and 9 bases lay outside the gene matches. The CDR3 spans 18 residues. The germline CDR1 and CDR2 sequences are WNHNN and SYGVQD (reference sequence). The CDR3 nucleotides are TGCGCCAGCAGTGAGTCCCTACGAAGCGGGAGGCCCACCGGGGAGCTGTTTTTT. This translates into CASSESLRSGRPTGELFF.